A selection of T cell receptor beta chains follows, all from one sample in a study of blood T cell repertoires in COVID-19. The repertoire was sequenced with immunoSEQ multiplex PCR; TCRdb's copy has only in-frame clones and lacks some. Here the sample spans around 230,000 clones, about four fifths being singletons. The sequencing sample was made of peripheral blood. The receptors come from a woman older than 75 with acute or convalescent COVID-19. Each CDR3 is given with its conserved first and last residue. Fields, in order: CDR3 length, V gene, J gene, D gene, clone size, CDR3 DNA, CDR3 protein. D genes are given only for firm matches. Expanded clones are given a class, and other clones once, few, many or no size at all.

len: 15
v_gene: TRBV18
j_gene: TRBJ1-1
d_gene: .
abundance: .
CDR3nt: TGTGCCAGCTCACCCCCCAGCAGGGTGAACACTGAAGCTTTCTTT
CDR3aa: CASSPPSRVNTEAFF

len: 16
v_gene: TRBV6-1
j_gene: TRBJ2-1
d_gene: TRBD2
abundance: .
CDR3nt: TGTGCCAGCAGTGAAACACTAGCGGGGGGGTACAATGAGCAGTTCTTC
CDR3aa: CASSETLAGGYNEQFF

len: 17
v_gene: TRBV4-1
j_gene: TRBJ1-5
d_gene: .
abundance: .
CDR3nt: TGCGCCAGCAGCCAAAAAGGTGGCGGAGACAGCAATCAGCCCCAGCATTTT
CDR3aa: CASSQKGGGDSNQPQHF

len: 14
v_gene: TRBV28
j_gene: TRBJ2-7
d_gene: TRBD2
abundance: .
CDR3nt: TGTGCCAGCAGTTTACCGGGGGGACCCTACGAGCAGTACTTC
CDR3aa: CASSLPGGPYEQYF

len: 13
v_gene: TRBV12-3/TRBV12-4
j_gene: TRBJ1-2
d_gene: .
abundance: .
CDR3nt: TGTGCCAGCAGTTTGAGGTTAACGGCTGGCTACACCTTC
CDR3aa: CASSLRLTAGYTF

len: 18
v_gene: TRBV19
j_gene: TRBJ2-6
d_gene: TRBD1
abundance: .
CDR3nt: TGTGCCAGTAGTATACGGGGACAGGGGGAGACTGGGGCCAACGTCCTGACTTTC
CDR3aa: CASSIRGQGETGANVLTF

len: 12
v_gene: TRBV9
j_gene: TRBJ2-1
d_gene: .
abundance: .
CDR3nt: TGTGCCAGCAGCGTGGGGGGAGGTGAGCAGTTCTTC
CDR3aa: CASSVGGGEQFF

len: 16
v_gene: TRBV7-8
j_gene: TRBJ1-1
d_gene: .
abundance: .
CDR3nt: TGTGCCAGCAGCTTAGTTTTAACAGGGACGGGCACTGAAGCTTTCTTT
CDR3aa: CASSLVLTGTGTEAFF

len: 13
v_gene: TRBV6-5
j_gene: TRBJ1-2
d_gene: .
abundance: .
CDR3nt: TGTGCCAGCAGTCTACAGTTGGGCTATGGCTACACCTTC
CDR3aa: CASSLQLGYGYTF

len: 13
v_gene: TRBV6-1
j_gene: TRBJ2-1
d_gene: TRBD1
abundance: .
CDR3nt: TGTGCCAGCGGGGGACAGGCACCCAATGAGCAGTTCTTC
CDR3aa: CASGGQAPNEQFF

len: 12
v_gene: TRBV28
j_gene: TRBJ1-1
d_gene: .
abundance: .
CDR3nt: TGTGCCAGCAGACCAGGGAACACTGAAGCTTTCTTT
CDR3aa: CASRPGNTEAFF

len: 13
v_gene: TRBV4-1
j_gene: TRBJ1-1
d_gene: TRBD1
abundance: .
CDR3nt: TGCGCCAGCAGCCAGGACAGGCGGACGGCGCCTTTCTTT
CDR3aa: CASSQDRRTAPFF

len: 16
v_gene: TRBV18
j_gene: TRBJ1-1
d_gene: TRBD1
abundance: .
CDR3nt: TGTGCCAGCTCACCTACCCCGACAGGGGGTTACACTGAAGCTTTCTTT
CDR3aa: CASSPTPTGGYTEAFF

len: 15
v_gene: TRBV18
j_gene: TRBJ2-2
d_gene: TRBD2
abundance: once
CDR3nt: TGTGCCAGCACAACGAATAGCGGGGTAGCCGGGGAGCTGTTTTTT
CDR3aa: CASTTNSGVAGELFF

len: 17
v_gene: TRBV7-9
j_gene: TRBJ1-1
d_gene: .
abundance: .
CDR3nt: TGTGCCAGCAGCCCCTTAGAGGCAGGGAGGGTACACACTGAAGCTTTCTTT
CDR3aa: CASSPLEAGRVHTEAFF

len: 19
v_gene: TRBV3-1/TRBV3-2
j_gene: TRBJ2-1
d_gene: TRBD1
abundance: .
CDR3nt: TGTGCCAGCAGCCCTAGCCTACAGGGGACGTATGGCTCCTACAATGAGCAGTTCTTC
CDR3aa: CASSPSLQGTYGSYNEQFF

len: 13
v_gene: TRBV2
j_gene: TRBJ1-1
d_gene: TRBD1
abundance: .
CDR3nt: TGTGCCGGGGGGAGGGACAGGGGCACTGAAGCTTTCTTT
CDR3aa: CAGGRDRGTEAFF

len: 16
v_gene: TRBV10-2
j_gene: TRBJ1-2
d_gene: .
abundance: .
CDR3nt: TGCGCCAGCATCGAGGGGGAGGGGACCCTCTCCTATGGCTACACCTTC
CDR3aa: CASIEGEGTLSYGYTF

len: 16
v_gene: TRBV3-1/TRBV3-2
j_gene: TRBJ1-4
d_gene: .
abundance: .
CDR3nt: TGTGCCAGCAGCCAACCCCTGGCTGCAACTAATGAAAAACTGTTTTTT
CDR3aa: CASSQPLAATNEKLFF

len: 14
v_gene: TRBV6-6
j_gene: TRBJ1-4
d_gene: .
abundance: .
CDR3nt: TGTGCCAGCACCCCCCGGGTCAGGGGTGAAAAACTGTTTTTT
CDR3aa: CASTPRVRGEKLFF